Presented here are 12 T cell receptor beta chains from one specimen sequenced in a study of T-cell memory formation after mild COVID-19 (dated by TCRdb to the early 2020s). The method was 5' RACE. The data were produced on an Illumina NovaSeq 6000. The public reads were quality trimmed at Q25 with fastp and then assembled into clones with MiXCR by TCRdb, keeping productive beta chains. Rows merge per CDR3 protein into single entries with the most common DNA and genes. The sample table contains about 110,000 distinct CDR3 sequences; only one count was recorded for about an eighth of them. Around two fifths of the sample goes to the ten largest clones. Sequences were obtained from PBMCs or a T cell subset sorted from them (not recorded which). These receptors all come from a young man who had mild COVID-19 (a few samples of this study predate the infection). The sample titles of this study are shuffled in the database, so cell type and time point are left out; the donor was told from shared clones.

This clonotype has only a few counts. The V call is TRBV12-3 or TRBV12-4, the J call TRBJ1-3; D is unresolved. Trimming pared 5 bases from V and 0 bases from J, leaving 5 bases between. The CDR3 extends over 13 amino acids. In DNA, the CDR3 is TGTGCCAGCAGTCCCTCCTCTGGAAACACCATATATTTT. Protein: CASSPSSGNTIYF.

This clonotype was found a few times. V is TRBV20-1 and J is TRBJ2-2; a possible D gene is TRBD1 (6 bases). V shed 5 bases and J shed 6 bases, with 10 bases lying between them. CDR3 length: 12 residues. Germline CDR1 DFQATT, CDR2 SNEGSKA (reference sequence). CDR3 in DNA: TGCAGTGCTCTGCACAGGGCCGGGGAGCTGTTTTTT. This codes for CSALHRAGELFF.

This clonotype showed up just a few times. This CDR3 is CASSPRDRSNSPLHF. In DNA form, the CDR3 reads TGCGCCAGCAGCCCCCGGGACAGGTCAAATTCACCCCTCCACTTT. The chain links TRBV4-1 to TRBJ1-6, with 8 positions matching TRBD1. The CDR3 covers 15 residues. Germline V gene sequence: CDR1 MGHRA, CDR2 YSYEKL. The trim removed 4 bases at V and 7 bases at J, leaving 6 bases unmatched.

The chain employs TRBV6-5 and TRBJ2-2; possibly TRBD2 for D (5 bases). V lost 4 bases to trimming and J lost 6 bases, with 12 bases between them. Germline lookup yields CDR1 MNHEY and CDR2 SVGAGI. This CDR3 comprises 14 residues. This chain's CDR3 is CASSWLARSGELFF. In DNA form, the CDR3 reads TGTGCCAGCAGTTGGCTAGCTAGATCCGGGGAGCTGTTTTTT.

There are a few counts of this clonotype. The chain carries TRBV7-9 and TRBJ2-3; a possible D gene is TRBD2 (6 bases). Germline lookup yields CDR1 SEHNR and CDR2 FQNEAQ (reference sequence). V was cut by 5 bases and J by 7 bases, with 13 bases left in between. The CDR3 is made up of 13 amino acids. CDR3 DNA sequence: TGTGCCAGCAGCCAACCGGGACTCAATACGCAGTATTTT. This encodes CASSQPGLNTQYF.

This clonotype was counted ten times or more. The rearrangement links TRBV6-2 or TRBV6-3 to TRBJ2-3, with D hard to call. This CDR3 has 13 amino acids. Germline V gene data show CDR1 as MNHEY and CDR2 as SVGEGT. Trimming cost V 0 bases and J 0 bases, with 1 base left between them. CDR3 coding DNA: TGTGCCAGCAGTTACTCCAGCACAGATACGCAGTATTTT. Encoded protein: CASSYSSTDTQYF.

This clonotype appeared a few times. The chain is built from TRBV28 and TRBJ1-2, with 9 bases aligning to TRBD1. Germline loops: CDR1 MDHEN, CDR2 SYDVKM. The CDR3 runs to 15 residues. The ends lost 10 bases at V and 5 bases at J; junction bases unmatched: 14. The CDR3 here is CATTPLQGARYGYTF. The CDR3 nucleotides are TGTGCCACCACACCCTTACAGGGGGCTCGGTATGGCTACACCTTC.

There are many counts of this clonotype. V usage is TRBV12-3 or TRBV12-4 and J usage is TRBJ2-1; 7 positions agree with TRBD1. The CDR3 is 15 amino acids. The trim removed 7 bases at V and 2 bases at J, leaving 8 bases unmatched. In DNA form, the CDR3 reads TGTGCCAGCAAGTTCGAAGGGGGCGCCTACAATGAGCAGTTCTTC. Translation gives CASKFEGGAYNEQFF.

Only a few counts were recorded for this clonotype. This chain connects TRBV3-1 to TRBJ2-2, with 10 bases identical to TRBD2. CDR3 length equals 19 residues. Trimming cost V 5 bases and J 3 bases; bases outside gene matches: 15. Germline V CDR1 and CDR2: LGHDT, YNNKEL (reference sequence). CDR3 sequence (DNA): TGTGCCAGCAGCGCTCTAGCGGGGGCGTTCTTTCGGGACACCGGGGAGCTGTTTTTT. This gives the protein CASSALAGAFFRDTGELFF.

This clonotype appeared a few times. CDR3 sequence (DNA): TGTGCCAGCAGCCAAGGGAGGCAGGGCGGCTACACCTTC. It codes for CASSQGRQGGYTF. This sequence joins TRBV3-1 and TRBJ1-2, with a tentative D call TRBD1 (5 bases). Trimming left V 1 base short and J 8 bases short, with 11 bases between. Germline V gene sequence: CDR1 LGHDT, CDR2 YNNKEL (reference sequence). The CDR3 contains 13 residues. The full variable domain, completed using reference TRBV3-1 and TRBJ1-2, is DTAVSQTPKYLVTQMGNDKSIKCEQNLGHDTMYWYKQDSKKFLKIMFSYNNKELIINETVPNRFSPKSPDKAHLNLHINSLELGDSAVYFCASSQGRQGGYTFGSGTRLTVV.

This clonotype was observed a few times. J is TRBJ2-1 and V is TRBV27; D not resolved. The CDR3 has 14 amino acids. CDR1 MNHEY and CDR2 SMNVEV come from the germline V gene (reference sequence). The V and J ends lost 10 bases and 0 bases respectively, with 13 bases between them. Here the CDR3 reads CATRRAVSYNEQFF. Written as DNA, the CDR3 is TGTGCCACCCGCCGGGCGGTCTCCTACAATGAGCAGTTCTTC.

The J gene is TRBJ1-2, the V gene TRBV24-1; D is uncertain. Germline values: CDR1 KGHDR, CDR2 SFDVKD. The length of the CDR3 is 12 residues. V lost 6 bases to trimming and J lost 1 base, with 5 bases between them. CDR3 in amino acids: CATSLGNYGYTF. CDR3 bases: TGTGCCACCAGTTTGGGTAACTATGGCTACACCTTC.